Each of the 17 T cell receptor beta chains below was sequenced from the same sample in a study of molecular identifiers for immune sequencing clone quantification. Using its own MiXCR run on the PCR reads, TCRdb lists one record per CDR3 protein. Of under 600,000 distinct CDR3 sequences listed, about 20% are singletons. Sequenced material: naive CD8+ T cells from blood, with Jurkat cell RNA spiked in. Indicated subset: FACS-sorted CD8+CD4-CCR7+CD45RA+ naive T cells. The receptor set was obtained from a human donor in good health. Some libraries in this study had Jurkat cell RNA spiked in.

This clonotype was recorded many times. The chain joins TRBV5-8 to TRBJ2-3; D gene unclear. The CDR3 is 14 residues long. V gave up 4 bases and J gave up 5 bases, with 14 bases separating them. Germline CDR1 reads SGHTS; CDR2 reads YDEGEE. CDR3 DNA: TGTGCCAGCAGCCCCCTCTTCCAAGGAGATACGCAGTATTTT. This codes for CASSPLFQGDTQYF.

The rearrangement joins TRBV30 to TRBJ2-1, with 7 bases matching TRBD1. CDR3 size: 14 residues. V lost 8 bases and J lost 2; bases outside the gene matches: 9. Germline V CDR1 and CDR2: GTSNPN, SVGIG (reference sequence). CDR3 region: CAGNTGVPYNEQFF. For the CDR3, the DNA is TGTGCCGGAAATACAGGGGTACCCTACAATGAGCAGTTCTTC.

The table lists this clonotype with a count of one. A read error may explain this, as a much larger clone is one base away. The CDR3 loop is CAGSGTGANVLTF. DNA for the CDR3: TGTGCCGGCAGCGGCACTGGGGCCAACGTCCTGACTTTC. V is TRBV11-3 and J is TRBJ2-6; D perhaps matches TRBD2 (5 bases). CDR1 is SGHNT and CDR2 is YENEEA in the germline V gene. This CDR3 has 13 amino acids.

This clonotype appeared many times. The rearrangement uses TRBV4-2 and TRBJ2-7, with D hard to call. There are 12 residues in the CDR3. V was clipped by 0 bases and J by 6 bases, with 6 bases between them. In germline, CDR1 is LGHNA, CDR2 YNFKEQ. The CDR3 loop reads CASSQDLFEQYF. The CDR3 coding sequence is TGTGCCAGCAGCCAAGATCTCTTCGAGCAGTACTTC.

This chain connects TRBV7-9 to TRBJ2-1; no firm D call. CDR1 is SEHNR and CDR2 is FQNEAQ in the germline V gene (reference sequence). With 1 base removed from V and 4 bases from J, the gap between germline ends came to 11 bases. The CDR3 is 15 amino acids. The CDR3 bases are TGTGCCAGCAGCTTAGTCCCCCCGGTATACAATGAGCAGTTCTTC. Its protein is CASSLVPPVYNEQFF. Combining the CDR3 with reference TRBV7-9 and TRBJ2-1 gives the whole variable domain DTGVSQNPRHKITKRGQNVTFRCDPISEHNRLYWYRQTLGQGPEFLTYFQNEAQLEKSRLLSDRFSAERPKGSFSTLEIQRTEQGDSAMYLCASSLVPPVYNEQFFGPGTRLTVL.

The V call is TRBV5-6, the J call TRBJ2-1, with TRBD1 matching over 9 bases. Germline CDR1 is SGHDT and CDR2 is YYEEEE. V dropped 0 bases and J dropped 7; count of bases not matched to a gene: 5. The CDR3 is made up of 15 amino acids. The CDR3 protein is CASSLGTGEGNEQFF. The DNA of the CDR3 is TGTGCCAGCAGCTTGGGGACAGGGGAGGGGAATGAGCAGTTCTTC.

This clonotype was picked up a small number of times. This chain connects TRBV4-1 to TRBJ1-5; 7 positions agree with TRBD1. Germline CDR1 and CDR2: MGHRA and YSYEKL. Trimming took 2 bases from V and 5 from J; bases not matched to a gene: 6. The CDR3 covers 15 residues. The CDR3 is CASSQYTGAYQPQHF. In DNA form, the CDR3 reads TGCGCCAGCAGCCAATATACAGGGGCCTATCAGCCCCAGCATTTT.

DNA of the CDR3: TGTGCCAGCAGCCAAACAGGGGGCGCAACAGATACGCAGTATTTT. This sequence encodes CASSQTGGATDTQYF. J is TRBJ2-3 and V is TRBV7-3; 9 nucleotides match TRBD1. The CDR3 loop spans 15 amino acids. CDR1 and CDR2 (germline): SGHTA, FQGTGA. The trim removed 5 bases at V and 3 bases at J, leaving 6 bases unmatched.

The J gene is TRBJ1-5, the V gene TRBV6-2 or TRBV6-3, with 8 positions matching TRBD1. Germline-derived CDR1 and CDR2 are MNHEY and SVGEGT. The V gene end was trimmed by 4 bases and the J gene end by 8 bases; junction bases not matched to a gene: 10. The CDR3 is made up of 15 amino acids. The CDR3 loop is CASSWGQAWEEPQHF. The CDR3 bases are TGTGCCAGCAGTTGGGGACAGGCATGGGAGGAGCCCCAGCATTTT.

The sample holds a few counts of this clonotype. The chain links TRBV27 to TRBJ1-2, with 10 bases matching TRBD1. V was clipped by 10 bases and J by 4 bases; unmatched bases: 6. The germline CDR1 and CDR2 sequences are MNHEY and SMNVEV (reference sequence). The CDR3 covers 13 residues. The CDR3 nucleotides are TGTGCCACCCGGACAGGGGGAGCCTATGGCTACACCTTC. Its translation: CATRTGGAYGYTF.

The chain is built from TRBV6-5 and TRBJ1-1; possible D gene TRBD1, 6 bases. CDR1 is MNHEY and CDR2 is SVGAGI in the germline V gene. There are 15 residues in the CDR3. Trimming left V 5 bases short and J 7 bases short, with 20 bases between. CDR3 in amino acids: CASSPTQGLPNEAFF. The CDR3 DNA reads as TGTGCCAGCAGTCCTACGCAGGGGCTACCGAATGAAGCTTTCTTT.

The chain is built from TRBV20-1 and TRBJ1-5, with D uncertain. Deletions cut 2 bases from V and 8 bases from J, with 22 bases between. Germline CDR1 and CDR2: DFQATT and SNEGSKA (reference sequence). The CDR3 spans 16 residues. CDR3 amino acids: CSARQAEVLSDEPQHF. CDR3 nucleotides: TGCAGTGCTAGACAGGCAGAGGTTCTTTCCGACGAGCCCCAGCATTTT.

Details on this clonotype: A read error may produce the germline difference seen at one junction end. The CDR3 DNA reads as TGTGCCGGCAGCTTCGATAGGGCGGAAGCTTTCTTT. This encodes CAGSFDRAEAFF. This sequence joins TRBV11-2 and TRBJ1-1; D is uncertain. Germline V gene data show CDR1 as SGHAT and CDR2 as FQNNGV. This CDR3 contains 12 residues.

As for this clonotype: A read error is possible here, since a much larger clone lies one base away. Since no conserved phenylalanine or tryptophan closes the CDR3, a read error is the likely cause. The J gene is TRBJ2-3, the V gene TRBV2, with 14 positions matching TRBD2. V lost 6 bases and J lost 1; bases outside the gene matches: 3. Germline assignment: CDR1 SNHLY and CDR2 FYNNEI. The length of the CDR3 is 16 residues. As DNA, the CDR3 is TGTGCCAGCAGCAAGGGACTAGCGGGAGGCACAGATACGCAGTATTCT. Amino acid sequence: CASSKGLAGGTDTQYS.

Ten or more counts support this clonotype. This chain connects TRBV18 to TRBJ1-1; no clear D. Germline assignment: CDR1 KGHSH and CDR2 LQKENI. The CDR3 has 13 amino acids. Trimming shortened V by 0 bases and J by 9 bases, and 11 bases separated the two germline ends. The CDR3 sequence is CASSPPVRDQAFF. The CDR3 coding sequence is TGTGCCAGCTCACCACCGGTCCGGGATCAAGCTTTCTTT.

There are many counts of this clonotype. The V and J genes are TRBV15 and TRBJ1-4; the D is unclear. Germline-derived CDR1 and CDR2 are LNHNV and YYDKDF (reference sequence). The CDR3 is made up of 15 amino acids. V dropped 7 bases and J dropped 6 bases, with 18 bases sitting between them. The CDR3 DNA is TGTGCCACCACCCCCTCGGTGGGGAGGGATGAAAAACTGTTTTTT. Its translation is CATTPSVGRDEKLFF. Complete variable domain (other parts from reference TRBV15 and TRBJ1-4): DAMVIQNPRYQVTQFGKPVTLSCSQTLNHNVMYWYQQKSSQAPKLLFHYYDKDFNNEADTPDNFQSRRPNTSFCFLDIRSPGLGDTAMYLCATTPSVGRDEKLFFGSGTQLSVL.

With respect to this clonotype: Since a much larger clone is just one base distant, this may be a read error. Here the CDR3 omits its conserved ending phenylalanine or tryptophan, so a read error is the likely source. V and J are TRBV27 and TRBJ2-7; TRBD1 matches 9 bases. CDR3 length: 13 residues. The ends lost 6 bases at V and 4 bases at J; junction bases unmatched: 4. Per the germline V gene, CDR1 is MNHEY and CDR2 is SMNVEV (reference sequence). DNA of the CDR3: TGTGCCAGCAGACAACAGGGGGCATACGAGCAGTACCTC. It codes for CASRQQGAYEQYL.